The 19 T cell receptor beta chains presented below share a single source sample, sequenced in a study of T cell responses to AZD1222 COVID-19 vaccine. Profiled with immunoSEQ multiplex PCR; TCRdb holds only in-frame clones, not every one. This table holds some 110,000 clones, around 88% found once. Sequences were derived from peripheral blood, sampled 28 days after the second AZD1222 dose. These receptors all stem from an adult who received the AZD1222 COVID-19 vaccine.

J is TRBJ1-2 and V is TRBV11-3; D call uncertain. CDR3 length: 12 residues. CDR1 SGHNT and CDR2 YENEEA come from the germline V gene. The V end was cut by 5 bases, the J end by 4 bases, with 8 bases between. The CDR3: CASSREGYGYTF. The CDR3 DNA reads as TGTGCCAGCAGCCGGGAGGGCTATGGCTACACCTTC. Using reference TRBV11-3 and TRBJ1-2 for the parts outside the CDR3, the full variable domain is EAGVVQSPRYKIIEKKQPVAFWCNPISGHNTLYWYLQNLGQGPELLIRYENEEAVDDSQLPKDRFSAERLKGVDSTLKIQPAELGDSAVYLCASSREGYGYTFGSGTRLTVV.

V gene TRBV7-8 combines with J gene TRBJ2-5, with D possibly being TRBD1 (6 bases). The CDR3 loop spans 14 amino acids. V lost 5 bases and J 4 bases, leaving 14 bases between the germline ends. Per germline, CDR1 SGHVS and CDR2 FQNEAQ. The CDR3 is CASSQTGPGETQYF. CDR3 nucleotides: TGTGCCAGCAGCCAAACAGGGCCAGGAGAGACCCAGTACTTC.

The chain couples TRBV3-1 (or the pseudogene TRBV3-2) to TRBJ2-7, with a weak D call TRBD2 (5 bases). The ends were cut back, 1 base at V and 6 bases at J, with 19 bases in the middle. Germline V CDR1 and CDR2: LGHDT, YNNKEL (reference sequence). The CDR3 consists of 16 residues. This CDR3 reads CASSQGQRGVPIEQYF. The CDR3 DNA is TGTGCCAGCAGCCAAGGTCAACGGGGAGTGCCTATCGAGCAGTACTTC.

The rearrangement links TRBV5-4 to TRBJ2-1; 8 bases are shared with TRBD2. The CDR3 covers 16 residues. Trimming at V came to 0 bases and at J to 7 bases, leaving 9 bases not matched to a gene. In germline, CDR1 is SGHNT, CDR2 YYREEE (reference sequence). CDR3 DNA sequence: TGTGCCAGCAGCTTGGATACCGGGACTAGAGGGAATGAGCAGTTCTTC. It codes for CASSLDTGTRGNEQFF.

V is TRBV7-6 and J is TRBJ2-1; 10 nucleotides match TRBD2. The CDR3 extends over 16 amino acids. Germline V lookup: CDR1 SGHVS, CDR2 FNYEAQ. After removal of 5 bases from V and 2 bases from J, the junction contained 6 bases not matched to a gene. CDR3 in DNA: TGTGCCAGCAGCCCCCAAGGACTAGCGGCCTACAATGAGCAGTTCTTC. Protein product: CASSPQGLAAYNEQFF.

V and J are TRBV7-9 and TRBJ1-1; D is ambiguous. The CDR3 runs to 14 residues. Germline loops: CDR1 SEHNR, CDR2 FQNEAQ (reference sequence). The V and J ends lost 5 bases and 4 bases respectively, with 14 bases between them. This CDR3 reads CASSRTLRGTEAFF. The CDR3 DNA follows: TGTGCCAGCAGCCGAACCTTGCGTGGCACTGAAGCTTTCTTT.

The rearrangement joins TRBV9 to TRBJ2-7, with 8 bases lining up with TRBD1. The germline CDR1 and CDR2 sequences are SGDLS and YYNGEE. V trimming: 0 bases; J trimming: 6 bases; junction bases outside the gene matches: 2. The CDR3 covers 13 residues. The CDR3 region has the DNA TGTGCCAGCAGCGTAGGGACAGGGTTCGAGCAGTACTTC. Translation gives CASSVGTGFEQYF. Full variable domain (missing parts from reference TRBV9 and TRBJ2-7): DSGVTQTPKHLITATGQRVTLRCSPRSGDLSVYWYQQSLDQGLQFLIQYYNGEERAKGNILERFSAQQFPDLHSELNLSSLELGDSALYFCASSVGTGFEQYFGPGTRLTVT.

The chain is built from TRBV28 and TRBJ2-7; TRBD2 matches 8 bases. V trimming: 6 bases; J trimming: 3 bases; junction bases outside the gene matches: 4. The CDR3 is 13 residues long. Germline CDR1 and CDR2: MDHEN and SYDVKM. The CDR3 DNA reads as TGTGCCAGCAGAGAAGCGGGAGTCTACGAGCAGTACTTC. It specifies CASREAGVYEQYF. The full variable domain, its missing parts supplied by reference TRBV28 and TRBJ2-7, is DVKVTQSSRYLVKRTGEKVFLECVQDMDHENMFWYRQDPGLGLRLIYFSYDVKMKEKGDIPEGYSVSREKKERFSLILESASTNQTSMYLCASREAGVYEQYFGPGTRLTVT.

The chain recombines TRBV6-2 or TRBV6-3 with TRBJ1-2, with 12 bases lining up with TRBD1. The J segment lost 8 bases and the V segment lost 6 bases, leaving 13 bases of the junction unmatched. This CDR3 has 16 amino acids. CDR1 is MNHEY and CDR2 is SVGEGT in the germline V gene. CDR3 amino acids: CASSRRPGQGAQGYTF. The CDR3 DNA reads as TGTGCCAGCAGCAGACGGCCGGGACAGGGGGCGCAGGGCTACACCTTC.

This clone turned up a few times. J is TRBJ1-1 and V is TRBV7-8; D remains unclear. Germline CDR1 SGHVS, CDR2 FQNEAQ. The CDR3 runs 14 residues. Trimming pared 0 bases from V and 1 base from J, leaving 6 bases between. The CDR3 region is CASSLAYGNTEAFF. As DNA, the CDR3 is TGTGCCAGCAGCTTAGCTTACGGGAACACTGAAGCTTTCTTT.

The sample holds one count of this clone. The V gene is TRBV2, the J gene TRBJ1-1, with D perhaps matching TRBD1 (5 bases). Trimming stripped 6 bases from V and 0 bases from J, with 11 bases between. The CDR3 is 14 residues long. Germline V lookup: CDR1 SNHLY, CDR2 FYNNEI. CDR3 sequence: CASRDKIMNTEAFF. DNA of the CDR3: TGTGCCAGCAGGGACAAGATAATGAACACTGAAGCTTTCTTT.

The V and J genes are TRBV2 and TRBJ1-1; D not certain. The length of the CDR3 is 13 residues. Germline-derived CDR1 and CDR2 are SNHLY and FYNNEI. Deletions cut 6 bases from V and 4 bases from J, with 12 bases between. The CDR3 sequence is CASRVELSTEAFF. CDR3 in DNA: TGTGCCAGCAGAGTGGAACTAAGCACTGAAGCTTTCTTT.

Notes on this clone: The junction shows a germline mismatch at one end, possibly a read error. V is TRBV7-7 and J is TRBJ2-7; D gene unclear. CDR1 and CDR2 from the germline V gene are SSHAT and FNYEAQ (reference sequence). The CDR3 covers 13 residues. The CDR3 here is CASSVGLSYEQYF. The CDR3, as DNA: TGTGCTAGCAGCGTGGGCCTGTCCTACGAGCAGTACTTC.

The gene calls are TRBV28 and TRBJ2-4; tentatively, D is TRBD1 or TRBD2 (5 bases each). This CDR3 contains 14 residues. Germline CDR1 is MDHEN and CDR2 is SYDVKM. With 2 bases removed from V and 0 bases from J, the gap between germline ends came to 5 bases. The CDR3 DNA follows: TGTGCCAGCAGTTTAGGGGGAGCCAAAAACATTCAGTACTTC. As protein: CASSLGGAKNIQYF. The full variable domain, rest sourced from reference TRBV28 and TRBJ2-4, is DVKVTQSSRYLVKRTGEKVFLECVQDMDHENMFWYRQDPGLGLRLIYFSYDVKMKEKGDIPEGYSVSREKKERFSLILESASTNQTSMYLCASSLGGAKNIQYFGAGTRLSVL.

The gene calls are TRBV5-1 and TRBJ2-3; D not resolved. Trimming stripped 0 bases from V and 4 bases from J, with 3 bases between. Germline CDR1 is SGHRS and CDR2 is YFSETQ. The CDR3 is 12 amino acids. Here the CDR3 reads CASSLESDTQYF. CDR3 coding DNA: TGCGCCAGCAGCTTGGAATCAGATACGCAGTATTTT.

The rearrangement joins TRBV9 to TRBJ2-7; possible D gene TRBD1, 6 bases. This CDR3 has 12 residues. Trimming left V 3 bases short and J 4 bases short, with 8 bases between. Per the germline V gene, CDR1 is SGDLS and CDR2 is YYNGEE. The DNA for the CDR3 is TGTGCCAGCAGCGGGGACACTTACGAGCAGTACTTC. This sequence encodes CASSGDTYEQYF.

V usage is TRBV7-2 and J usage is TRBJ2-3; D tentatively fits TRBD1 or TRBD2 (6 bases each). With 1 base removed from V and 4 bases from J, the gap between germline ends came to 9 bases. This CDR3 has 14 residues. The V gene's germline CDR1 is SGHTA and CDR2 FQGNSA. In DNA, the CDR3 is TGTGCCAGCAGCTTAGACGGGGGCGCAGATACGCAGTATTTT. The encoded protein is CASSLDGGADTQYF.

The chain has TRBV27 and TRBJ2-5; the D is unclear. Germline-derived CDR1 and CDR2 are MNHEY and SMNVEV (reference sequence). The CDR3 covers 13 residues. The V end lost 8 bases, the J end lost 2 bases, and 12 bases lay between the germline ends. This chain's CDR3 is CASAPLIQETQYF. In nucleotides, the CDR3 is TGTGCCAGCGCCCCCTTGATTCAAGAGACCCAGTACTTC.

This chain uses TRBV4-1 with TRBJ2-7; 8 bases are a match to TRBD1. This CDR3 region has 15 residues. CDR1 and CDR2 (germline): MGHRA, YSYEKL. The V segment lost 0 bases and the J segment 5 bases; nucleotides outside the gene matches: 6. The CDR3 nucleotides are TGCGCCAGCAGCCAAGAACACAGGGGGTCCGACGAGCAGTACTTC. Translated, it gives CASSQEHRGSDEQYF.